The next 22 T cell receptor beta chains were all read from a single sample in a study of CD8+CD57+ T cells in acquired aplastic anemia. CD8+CD57+ cell expansion had been shown by flow cytometry in patients chosen for sequencing. Profiling that covered TCR beta VDJ and CDR3 relied on genomic DNA as its template. Each CDR3 protein is one row after TCRdb ran MiXCR on the reads. Of 180,000 or so distinct CDR3 sequences listed, 48% are singletons. The sequenced sample was sorted CD4+, CD8+, or CD8+CD57+ T cells (not recorded which) from PBMCs. Source of these receptors: a human donor with aplastic anemia.

A word on this clonotype: The conserved phenylalanine or tryptophan is not found at the CDR3 terminus, so this likely reflects a read error. DNA of the CDR3: TGCGCCAGCAGCCAGGTGGTCACAGACACGCAGTATCTT. As protein: CASSQVVTDTQYL. The chain has TRBV5-1 and TRBJ2-3, with unresolved D. The CDR3 contains 13 residues. CDR1 is SGHRS, CDR2 YFSETQ, per germline.

This sequence joins TRBV25-1 and TRBJ2-2; the D is unclear. This CDR3 contains 16 residues. CDR1 and CDR2 (germline): MGHDK, SYGVNS. Deletions cut 0 bases from V and 5 bases from J, with 13 bases between. CDR3 nucleotide sequence: TGTGCCAGCAGTGAATACCGGTACAGAGATACCGGGGAGCTGTTTTTT. Its translation: CASSEYRYRDTGELFF. The entire variable domain, with the rest obtained from reference TRBV25-1 and TRBJ2-2, is as follows: EADIYQTPRYLVIGTGKKITLECSQTMGHDKMYWYQQDPGMELHLIHYSYGVNSTEKGDLSSESTVSRIRTEHFPLTLESARPSHTSQYLCASSEYRYRDTGELFFGEGSRLTVL.

The gene calls are TRBV28 and TRBJ2-3; unclear D gene. Per germline, CDR1 MDHEN and CDR2 SYDVKM. CDR3 length: 14 residues. V was shortened by 10 bases and J by 0 bases, with 14 bases between the two germline ends. Here the CDR3 reads CAIQTDRSTDTQYF. As DNA, the CDR3 is TGTGCCATCCAAACGGACCGCAGCACAGATACGCAGTATTTT. Full variable domain (rest looked up from reference TRBV28 and TRBJ2-3): DVKVTQSSRYLVKRTGEKVFLECVQDMDHENMFWYRQDPGLGLRLIYFSYDVKMKEKGDIPEGYSVSREKKERFSLILESASTNQTSMYLCAIQTDRSTDTQYFGPGTRLTVL.

This chain joins TRBV29-1 and TRBJ2-1; D is ambiguous. There are 12 residues in the CDR3. CDR1 SQVTM and CDR2 ANQGSEA come from the germline V gene. Trimming pared 6 bases from V and 5 bases from J, leaving 11 bases between. CDR3 sequence: CSVPRHDNEQFF. CDR3 nucleotides: TGCAGCGTCCCTCGACACGACAATGAGCAGTTCTTC.

The chain couples TRBV20-1 to TRBJ2-3, with D perhaps assigned TRBD1 or TRBD2 (5 bases each). Looked up from germline, CDR1 is DFQATT and CDR2 is SNEGSKA (reference sequence). V was trimmed by 3 bases and J by 7 bases, leaving 23 bases between them. CDR3 size: 16 residues. CDR3 in amino acids: CSASRGETRRSHTQYF. In DNA form, the CDR3 reads TGCAGTGCTAGTAGAGGGGAGACACGGCGTTCGCATACGCAGTATTTT.

In regard to this clonotype: A read error may be the cause here, since a much bigger clone is one base away. The rearrangement joins TRBV6-5 to TRBJ2-1, with D possibly matching TRBD2 (6 bases). The CDR3 covers 16 residues. Germline CDR1 is MNHEY and CDR2 is SVGAGI. CDR3 DNA sequence: TGTGCCAGCAGTTTAGGGCTAGCGACCAACTACAATGAGCAGCTCTTC. The encoded protein is CASSLGLATNYNEQLF.

The DNA for the CDR3 is TGTGCCAGCAGCTCCGTTTCGGCAGGTCGTGAGCAGTACTTC. This gives the protein CASSSVSAGREQYF. V usage is TRBV7-2 and J usage is TRBJ2-7; D is unclear. Trimming removed 4 bases at V and 7 bases at J, with 17 bases between. Germline CDR1 SGHTA, CDR2 FQGNSA. The CDR3 is made up of 14 amino acids.

This clonotype was seen more than once but under ten times. The V and J genes are TRBV10-1 and TRBJ2-5; 11 nucleotides align to TRBD2. V lost 2 bases to trimming and J lost 2 bases; unmatched junction nucleotides: 4. CDR1 and CDR2 (germline): WNHNN, SYGVQD (reference sequence). This CDR3 region has 16 residues. Here the CDR3 DNA reads TGCGCCAGCAGTGAGGGGCTAGCGGGGGGTCAAGAGACCCAGTACTTC. Protein: CASSEGLAGGQETQYF.

This rearrangement joins TRBV14 to TRBJ1-1, with D perhaps TRBD1 (5 bases). V lost 6 bases, J lost 3 bases, and 11 bases lay in between. Germline V gene data show CDR1 as SGHDN and CDR2 as FVKESK. This CDR3 spans 13 amino acids. The CDR3 is CASSNQGYTEAFF. In DNA, the CDR3 is TGTGCCAGCAGTAATCAGGGTTACACTGAAGCTTTCTTT. Full variable domain (outside the CDR3, taken from reference TRBV14 and TRBJ1-1): EAGVTQFPSHSVIEKGQTVTLRCDPISGHDNLYWYRRVMGKEIKFLLHFVKESKQDESGMPNNRFLAERTGGTYSTLKVQPAELEDSGVYFCASSNQGYTEAFFGQGTRLTVV.

This clonotype appeared many times. The J gene is TRBJ2-3, the V gene TRBV7-2; D not resolved. There are 14 residues in the CDR3. The germline CDR1 and CDR2 sequences are SGHTA and FQGNSA. V dropped 1 base and J dropped 4 bases, with 9 bases sitting between them. CDR3 region: CASSLGVDPDTQYF. In DNA, the CDR3 is TGTGCCAGCAGCTTAGGGGTAGACCCAGATACGCAGTATTTT. Variable domain in full (rest from reference TRBV7-2 and TRBJ2-3): GAGVSQSPSNKVTEKGKDVELRCDPISGHTALYWYRQSLGQGLEFLIYFQGNSAPDKSGLPSDRFSAERTGGSVSTLTIQRTQQEDSAVYLCASSLGVDPDTQYFGPGTRLTVL.

This clonotype was observed at least ten times. CDR3 amino acids: CASSPGTSGGELFF. The CDR3 bases are TGCGCCAGCAGCCCCGGGACTAGCGGGGGGGAGCTGTTTTTT. This rearrangement joins TRBV5-1 to TRBJ2-2, with 12 bases lining up with TRBD2. The CDR3 sequence is 14 residues long. Germline loops: CDR1 SGHRS, CDR2 YFSETQ. J lost 8 bases, V lost 4 bases, and 3 bases had no gene match.

In this sample, this clonotype turned up many times. The V and J genes are TRBV2 and TRBJ2-7, with D tentatively TRBD1 (6 bases). CDR1 and CDR2 (germline): SNHLY, FYNNEI. The V gene lost 5 bases and the J gene lost 6 bases, with 17 bases spanning the gap. The CDR3 is 14 residues long. The CDR3 sequence: CASSLQTAQGEQYF. The CDR3 DNA reads TGTGCCAGCAGTCTCCAAACAGCACAGGGCGAGCAGTACTTC.

This clonotype was counted many times. The chain combines TRBV5-1 with TRBJ1-1; the D gene is possibly TRBD1 (5 bases). V lost 0 bases to trimming and J lost 5 bases, with 14 bases between them. Germline V gene lookup returns CDR1 SGHRS and CDR2 YFSETQ. This CDR3 region has 15 residues. CDR3 in DNA: TGCGCCAGCAGCTTGGGAGGCCAGGGATGGACTGAAGCTTTCTTT. Amino acid sequence: CASSLGGQGWTEAFF. Supplemented by reference TRBV5-1 and TRBJ1-1, the full variable domain reads KAGVTQTPRYLIKTRGQQVTLSCSPISGHRSVSWYQQTPGQGLQFLFEYFSETQRNKGNFPGRFSGRQFSNSRSEMNVSTLELGDSALYLCASSLGGQGWTEAFFGQGTRLTVV.

This clonotype was recorded many times. J is TRBJ2-7 and V is TRBV5-8, with D uncertain. The CDR3 is 12 amino acids. Trimming left V 5 bases short and J 3 bases short, with 9 bases between. Germline V gene sequence: CDR1 SGHTS, CDR2 YDEGEE. CDR3 sequence reads: CASSRPHYEQYF. CDR3 DNA sequence: TGTGCCAGCAGTCGGCCGCACTACGAGCAGTACTTC.

A note on this clonotype: This may come from a read error, since a much larger clone is one base off. CDR3 nucleotides: TGTGCCGGCAGCTTAGCCGCGGGATCCTATGGCTACACCTTC. Translating it yields CAGSLAAGSYGYTF. The gene calls are TRBV7-8 and TRBJ1-2; D is undetermined. The CDR3 has 14 amino acids. CDR1 is SGHVS and CDR2 is FQNEAQ in the germline V gene. The whole variable domain, filled in from reference TRBV7-8 and TRBJ1-2, reads GAGVSQSPRYKVAKRGQDVALRCDPISGHVSLFWYQQALGQGPEFLTYFQNEAQLDKSGLPSDRFFAERPEGSVSTLKIQRTQQEDSAVYLCAGSLAAGSYGYTFGSGTRLTVV.

The rearrangement joins TRBV29-1 to TRBJ1-2, with 7 bases that match TRBD1. CDR3 size: 12 residues. Per germline, CDR1 SQVTM and CDR2 ANQGSEA. Trimming at V came to 3 bases and at J to 6 bases, leaving 4 bases not matched to a gene. This CDR3 reads CSVEFQGDGYTF. As DNA, the CDR3 is TGCAGCGTTGAGTTCCAGGGGGATGGCTACACCTTC.

The rearrangement joins TRBV5-1 to TRBJ2-7; D is possibly TRBD1 (7 bases). Per germline, CDR1 SGHRS and CDR2 YFSETQ. CDR3 size: 15 residues. Trimming cost V 0 bases and J 3 bases, with 13 bases left between them. CDR3 loop: CASSLGQGGHYEQYF. In DNA form, the CDR3 reads TGCGCCAGCAGCTTGGGGCAGGGGGGTCACTACGAGCAGTACTTC.

The chain has TRBV10-3 and TRBJ1-1; 8 bases agree with TRBD1. Germline V CDR1 and CDR2: ENHRY, SYGVKD. Trimming removed 10 bases from V and 0 bases from J; junction bases left unmatched: 4. There are 13 residues in the CDR3. CDR3 sequence reads: CATVDRVNTEAFF. The CDR3 DNA is TGTGCCACTGTGGACAGGGTGAACACTGAAGCTTTCTTT.

The chain links TRBV7-8 to TRBJ2-5; TRBD1 agrees at 8 bases. The trim removed 7 bases at V and 7 bases at J, leaving 5 bases unmatched. Germline V gene data show CDR1 as SGHVS and CDR2 as FQNEAQ. The CDR3 is made up of 12 amino acids. The DNA of the CDR3 is TGTGCCAGCATCGACAGGGGTCCGACCCAGTACTTC. It yields the protein CASIDRGPTQYF.

The V and J genes are TRBV6-4 and TRBJ2-2; the D is unclear. CDR1 is MRHNA, CDR2 SNTAGT, per germline. The CDR3 contains 13 residues. V lost 4 bases to trimming and J lost 5 bases, with 8 bases between them. CDR3 region: CASSADATGELFF. The CDR3 DNA follows: TGTGCCAGCAGTGCGGACGCAACCGGGGAGCTGTTTTTT.

This clonotype was recorded at least ten times. The chain links TRBV6-5 to TRBJ2-7; 7 bases agree with TRBD1. V dropped 3 bases and J dropped 3; count of bases not matched to a gene: 2. The CDR3 loop spans 13 amino acids. CDR1 and CDR2 (germline): MNHEY, SVGAGI. The CDR3 is CASSYDRVYEQYF. CDR3 in DNA: TGTGCCAGCAGTTATGACAGGGTCTACGAGCAGTACTTC.

This clonotype has a single count. DNA for the CDR3: TGCAGCGGGACTAGCTACACAGATACGCAGTATTTT. This translates into CSGTSYTDTQYF. This chain joins TRBV29-1 and TRBJ2-3; 8 positions match TRBD2. The CDR3 loop spans 12 amino acids. Germline values: CDR1 SQVTM, CDR2 ANQGSEA. Trimming removed 7 bases from V and 2 bases from J; junction bases left unmatched: 2.